These T cell receptor beta chains were read from a single sample in a study of early stage breast cancer tumors. TCRdb keeps only in-frame clones here, not all; method: immunoSEQ multiplex PCR. This table has tens of thousands of clones, approximately 83% appearing once. The sample taken for sequencing was blood. Source of these receptors: a person aged 45-60 years with breast cancer. Both conserved end residues are part of each CDR3. A D gene is named only where the DNA matches it firmly. Expanded clones get a size class; other rows say once, few or many, or leave the size out.

J gene	D gene	clone size	V gene	CDR3 DNA	CDR3 protein
TRBJ2-1	-	-	TRBV6-1	TGTGCCAGCCATGAATATGTCCATGAGCAGTTCTTC	CASHEYVHEQFF
TRBJ2-1	-	-	TRBV7-2	TGTGCCAGCAGCGAGTCGGGGAGCAGCTACAATGAGCAGTTCTTC	CASSESGSSYNEQFF
TRBJ2-7	-	-	TRBV6-5	TGTGCCAGCAGTTACCGACTCTCCTACGAGCAGTACTTC	CASSYRLSYEQYF
TRBJ2-5	TRBD1	once	TRBV7-2	TGTGCCAGCAGCACTCCCGGGACAGGGGGTGAGACCCAGTACTTC	CASSTPGTGGETQYF
TRBJ1-4	-	-	TRBV25-1	TGTGCCAGCAGACTTAATGAAAAACTGTTTTTT	CASRLNEKLFF
TRBJ1-2	-	few	TRBV27	TGTGCCAGCAGTACGAGACACACCTTCGGCGGCTACACCTTC	CASSTRHTFGGYTF
TRBJ2-7	-	-	TRBV7-2	TGTGCCAGCAGCTTAGTCGCAAGCTCCTACGAGCAGTACTTC	CASSLVASSYEQYF
TRBJ1-6	-	-	TRBV5-6	TGTGCCAGCAGCTTGAACTCACCCCTCCACTTT	CASSLNSPLHF
TRBJ1-4	TRBD1	-	TRBV27	TGTGCCAGCAGCACAGGGGCAACTAATGAAAAACTGTTTTTT	CASSTGATNEKLFF
TRBJ1-4	-	-	TRBV4-3	TGCGCCAGCAGCCAAGAGGGACGGGCGGGACTGTTTTTT	CASSQEGRAGLFF
TRBJ1-1	TRBD1	-	TRBV6-5	TGTGCCAGCAGCCCTGACAGGGGGGGCACTGAAGCTTTCTTT	CASSPDRGGTEAFF
TRBJ1-2	-	-	TRBV30	TGTGCCTGGAGTGGGGTAGGAAGGAGGTCGTATGGCTACACCTTC	CAWSGVGRRSYGYTF
TRBJ2-3	TRBD2	-	TRBV6-1	TGTGCCAGCTTAGCGGGAGCCCCAGATACGCAGTATTTT	CASLAGAPDTQYF
TRBJ1-5	TRBD1	-	TRBV25-1	TGTGCCAGCAGATCTCGCCCCCCAGGGGGCCAGCAGCCCCAGCATTTT	CASRSRPPGGQQPQHF
TRBJ1-2	TRBD1	-	TRBV27	TGTGCCAGCACCTCGTGGACAGGGGGCGACTATGGCTACACCTTC	CASTSWTGGDYGYTF
TRBJ2-3	TRBD2	-	TRBV7-9	TGTGCCAGCAGCTTCCTCTGGACTAGCGGGGGAAACACAGATACGCAGTATTTT	CASSFLWTSGGNTDTQYF
TRBJ1-4	-	-	TRBV5-1	TGCGCCAGCAGTCGGGGCGACTCTGCAACTAATGAAAAACTGTTTTTT	CASSRGDSATNEKLFF
TRBJ1-5	-	-	TRBV15	TGTGCCACCAGCAGAGGGTATAGGGGCACCAATCAGCCCCAGCATTTT	CATSRGYRGTNQPQHF
TRBJ2-2	TRBD2	-	TRBV11-2	TGTGCCAGCAGCCCGGGGACTAGCGGAGCTTCTTGGGACACCGGGGAGCTGTTTTTT	CASSPGTSGASWDTGELFF
TRBJ1-5	-	-	TRBV10-2	TGCGCCAGCAGTGAGGCGACAGCTTATAGCAATCAGCCCCAGCATTTT	CASSEATAYSNQPQHF
TRBJ2-7	TRBD1	-	TRBV15	TGTGCCACCAGCAGAGAATGGGACAGAGGTCTCCCCTTCTACGAGCAGTACTTC	CATSREWDRGLPFYEQYF
TRBJ2-1	-	-	TRBV2	TGTGCCAGCAGTTGGACATTAACCTACAATGAGCAGTTCTTC	CASSWTLTYNEQFF
TRBJ2-7	-	-	TRBV11-2	TGTGCCAGCAGCTCGGACATCGCCTACGAGCAGTACTTC	CASSSDIAYEQYF
TRBJ1-2	-	-	TRBV27	TGTGCCAGCAGTTTATTGACGGCTTTAGGGTCTAAAGGCTACACCTTC	CASSLLTALGSKGYTF
TRBJ1-6	-	few	TRBV4-1	TGCGCCAGCAGCCAAGATTGGCAGGGGAAGGTTGATAATTCACCCCTCCACTTT	CASSQDWQGKVDNSPLHF
TRBJ2-7	TRBD1	-	TRBV5-1	TGCGCCAGCAGCCGGGCGCCGGGACAGACCTACGAGCAGTACTTC	CASSRAPGQTYEQYF
TRBJ2-1	-	-	TRBV15	TGTGCCACCAGCAGCTCCGGGCCCTCCTACAATGAGCAGTTCTTC	CATSSSGPSYNEQFF
TRBJ2-7	-	-	TRBV19	TGTGCCAGTAGTATAAAGCTAATGGGGGAGCAGTACTTC	CASSIKLMGEQYF
TRBJ2-7	-	few	TRBV5-1	TGCGCCAGCAGCTTGTTTTCCTACGAGCAGTACTTC	CASSLFSYEQYF
TRBJ1-1	-	-	TRBV11-3	TGTGCCAGCAGCTTAGTTCGCGACACTGAAGCTTTCTTT	CASSLVRDTEAFF
TRBJ2-3	-	-	TRBV19	TGTGCCAGTAGTATTGGACAGTCCACAGATACGCAGTATTTT	CASSIGQSTDTQYF
TRBJ2-6	TRBD1	-	TRBV9	TGTGCCAGCAGCGGTACAGGGGATAGTCCCTCTGGGGCCAACGTCCTGACTTTC	CASSGTGDSPSGANVLTF
TRBJ1-2	TRBD1	-	TRBV19	TGTGCCAGTAGTAGGGACAGGATTGGCGGCTACACCTTC	CASSRDRIGGYTF
TRBJ2-5	TRBD2	-	TRBV10-1	TGCGCCAGCAGTGAGTCCACTAGCGGGGGAGGATCGGAGACCCAGTACTTC	CASSESTSGGGSETQYF
TRBJ1-2	-	-	TRBV7-2	TGTGCCAGCAGCCCGCCGGGGACATACGGTGGCTACACCTTC	CASSPPGTYGGYTF
TRBJ1-2	TRBD1	-	TRBV27	TGTGCCAGCAGTGTCCAGGGGGACTATGGCTACACCTTC	CASSVQGDYGYTF
TRBJ1-2	-	-	TRBV9	TGTGCCAGCAGCGGAGAAACGAATGGCTACACCTTC	CASSGETNGYTF